This TCR beta chain was captured in a study of blood T cell repertoires in COVID-19. This CDR3 spans 13 amino acids. Germline-derived CDR1 and CDR2 are MNHNY and SVGAGI (reference sequence). J gave up 16 bases and V 6 bases, and 14 bases lay outside the gene matches. Profiled with immunoSEQ multiplex PCR; TCRdb holds only in-frame clones, not every one. The table lists roughly 200,000 clones, just over 85% of them singletons. The sequencing sample was made of PBMCs or T cells enriched from blood (not recorded which). This clonotype originated in a woman in her forties with acute COVID-19. The V and J genes are TRBV6-6 and TRBJ1-4, with TRBD1 matching 7 bases. The CDR3 DNA is TGTGCCAGCAGCTCTCAAAGGGCAGGGGGACCGTTTTTT. Its protein is CASSSQRAGGPFF.